This T cell receptor beta chain was sequenced in a study of cytotoxic CD8 clonotypes in ibrutinib-treated CLL. Study details: The patients comprised some twelve relapsed/refractory and some 15 treatment-naive cases, some 17 IGHV unmutated. Collecting the response samples happened after a median about eleven months of treatment, with a range of 6 to 36.

CDR3 length: 16 amino acids. Germline V lookup: CDR1 LGHNA, CDR2 YSLEER. V was clipped by 4 bases and J by 8 bases, with 20 bases between them. This clone turned up a few times. No antigen is known for it. Study observations and caveats: For progressing versus sustained-remission patients, sampling times were not the same. Ibrutinib response saw clonality rise, and progression saw it return toward baseline.

Some clones are missing from TCRdb's copy, which holds only in-frame ones; the method was immunoSEQ multiplex PCR. The table records roughly 180,000 clones, about 84% of them present only once. The chain has TRBV4-3 and TRBJ1-4; D may be TRBD1 (6 bases). Sequenced material: PBMCs, taken after 24 months of ibrutinib treatment. This clonotype was obtained from a human donor with chronic lymphocytic leukemia. CDR3 sequence reads: CASSLRFWDIREKLFF. The CDR3, as DNA: TGCGCCAGCAGCCTGAGATTTTGGGACATACGGGAAAAACTGTTTTTT.